One sample yielded the 15 T cell receptor beta chains listed below, sequenced in a study of early T cells in non-severe SARS-CoV-2 infection. TCRdb analysed the 5' RACE reads with MiXCR anew, one entry per CDR3 protein. The sample includes under 60,000 distinct CDR3 sequences, around 6% of them seen just once. The sample comprised whole blood. These TCRs come from an adult who was a healthcare worker with PCR-confirmed SARS-CoV-2 infection or an uninfected control (not recorded which).

This clonotype was seen repeatedly, ten times or more. V and J are TRBV29-1 and TRBJ1-1; D unresolved. The germline V gene encodes CDR1 SQVTM and CDR2 ANQGSEA. V lost 5 bases to trimming and J lost 3 bases, with 16 bases between them. This CDR3 has 14 amino acids. The CDR3 sequence: CSVHIQRGYTEAFF. DNA of the CDR3: TGCAGCGTTCACATTCAACGGGGATACACTGAAGCTTTCTTT.

Ten or more counts support this clonotype. J is TRBJ2-7 and V is TRBV30; D may be TRBD1 (5 bases). Trimming took 1 base from V and 0 from J, leaving 10 bases between them. CDR3 length: 14 amino acids. Germline CDR1 is GTSNPN and CDR2 is SVGIG (reference sequence). CDR3 in DNA: TGTGCCTGGAGTGACAGGTACCTCTCCTACGAGCAGTACTTC. As protein: CAWSDRYLSYEQYF.

This clonotype appeared many times. J is TRBJ1-4 and V is TRBV20-1; tentatively, D is TRBD1 (6 bases). The CDR3 extends over 14 amino acids. Germline CDR1 DFQATT, CDR2 SNEGSKA (reference sequence). V lost 5 bases, J lost 5 bases, and 15 bases lay in between. DNA for the CDR3: TGCAGTGCTCTCGACAGGTCGGGGAATGAAAAACTGTTTTTT. Translated, it gives CSALDRSGNEKLFF.

This clonotype was seen many times. The genes are TRBV20-1 and TRBJ1-1, with no clear D. Per the germline V gene, CDR1 is DFQATT and CDR2 is SNEGSKA (reference sequence). The CDR3 runs 14 residues. Trimming took off 1 base at V and 1 base at J, with 10 bases between the two ends. The CDR3 region has the DNA TGCAGTGCTAGAGGCACCCCCCCGAACACTGAAGCTTTCTTT. Protein product: CSARGTPPNTEAFF.

This clonotype was seen ten or more times. V gene TRBV6-5 combines with J gene TRBJ2-3; 7 bases fit TRBD2. The CDR3 is 18 amino acids. V trimming: 6 bases; J trimming: 4 bases; junction bases outside the gene matches: 19. Germline values: CDR1 MNHEY, CDR2 SVGAGI. CDR3 region: CASSRGLMREKKSDTQYF. Here the CDR3 DNA reads TGTGCCAGCAGCCGAGGCCTTATGCGGGAGAAAAAATCAGATACGCAGTATTTT.

This clonotype was seen repeatedly, ten times or more. The chain joins TRBV25-1 to TRBJ2-1; possible D gene TRBD1, 5 bases. The V gene lost 5 bases and the J gene lost 9 bases, with 17 bases spanning the gap. CDR3 length: 14 residues. Germline CDR1 is MGHDK and CDR2 is SYGVNS. CDR3 sequence: CASSRPGIAVEQFF. DNA of the CDR3: TGTGCCAGCAGTAGACCAGGGATTGCCGTTGAGCAGTTCTTC.

This clonotype was counted only a few times. V and J are TRBV19 and TRBJ2-1; D possibly corresponds to TRBD2 (5 bases). CDR3 size: 13 residues. Trimming left V 8 bases short and J 7 bases short, with 15 bases between. Germline-derived CDR1 and CDR2 are LNHDA and SQIVND (reference sequence). The CDR3 nucleotides are TGTGCCAGTGCGATCGGACTTCTGAATGAGCAGTTCTTC. As protein: CASAIGLLNEQFF.

This clonotype was detected ten times or more. The genes are TRBV6-5 and TRBJ1-3; D is unclear. CDR1 and CDR2 (germline): MNHEY, SVGAGI. This CDR3 has 12 amino acids. Trimming took 6 bases from V and 1 from J, leaving 4 bases between them. The CDR3 is CASRGSGNTIYF. CDR3 bases: TGTGCCAGCAGGGGATCTGGAAACACCATATATTTT.

This clonotype was recorded at least ten times. This CDR3 reads CASSPRFRSYNEQFF. CDR3 coding DNA: TGTGCCAGCAGCCCCCGATTCCGGTCCTACAATGAGCAGTTCTTC. The gene calls are TRBV11-1 and TRBJ2-1; no firm D call. Deletions cut 5 bases from V and 1 base from J, with 12 bases between. Germline CDR1 is SGHAT and CDR2 is FQDESV (reference sequence). The CDR3 length is 15 residues.

The chain employs TRBV6-6 and TRBJ2-2; 11 nucleotides match TRBD2. This CDR3 is built from 17 residues. Trimming at V came to 7 bases and at J to 3 bases, leaving 10 bases not matched to a gene. Germline V CDR1 and CDR2: MNHNY, SVGAGI (reference sequence). The CDR3 loop reads CASTRGLAGGYTGELFF. For the CDR3, the DNA is TGTGCCAGCACTAGGGGGCTAGCGGGGGGCTACACCGGGGAGCTGTTTTTT.

This clonotype was seen more than once but under ten times. This chain connects TRBV6-6 to TRBJ2-7; D perhaps matches TRBD1 (5 bases). Trimming took off 6 bases at V and 4 bases at J, with 16 bases between the two ends. This CDR3 region has 14 residues. Germline assignment: CDR1 MNHNY and CDR2 SVGAGI (reference sequence). As DNA, the CDR3 is TGTGCCAGCAGACAACTTCGAGACAGTTACGAGCAGTACTTC. Residues: CASRQLRDSYEQYF.

This clonotype was found many times. The chain carries TRBV7-9 and TRBJ2-1; D might be TRBD2 (5 bases). V lost 5 bases to trimming and J lost 3 bases, with 17 bases between them. Germline-derived CDR1 and CDR2 are SEHNR and FQNEAQ (reference sequence). The CDR3 covers 16 residues. The DNA for the CDR3 is TGTGCCAGCAGCCCTAGTCAAGCGGTTCTCTACAATGAGCAGTTCTTC. This gives the protein CASSPSQAVLYNEQFF.

The chain employs TRBV29-1 and TRBJ1-2; no firm D call. The germline gives CDR1 SQVTM, CDR2 ANQGSEA. V was trimmed by 4 bases and J by 5 bases, leaving 14 bases between them. The CDR3 has 13 residues. The DNA for the CDR3 is TGCAGCGTTGTAAAGGACGCGGGGTATGGCTACACCTTC. This translates into CSVVKDAGYGYTF.

This clonotype came up many times. V usage is TRBV30 and J usage is TRBJ1-3; D call uncertain. Trimming took 4 bases from V and 0 from J, leaving 10 bases between them. The CDR3 runs to 14 residues. CDR1 is GTSNPN, CDR2 SVGIG, per germline (reference sequence). CDR3 in DNA: TGTGCCTGGACCCCGCTGGACTCTGGAAACACCATATATTTT. This sequence encodes CAWTPLDSGNTIYF.

This clonotype has a count of ten or more. The rearrangement joins TRBV20-1 to TRBJ2-7, with 9 nucleotides matching TRBD2. Trimming took 1 base from V and 3 from J; bases not matched to a gene: 7. This CDR3 region has 15 residues. Looked up from germline, CDR1 is DFQATT and CDR2 is SNEGSKA (reference sequence). The DNA for the CDR3 is TGCAGTGCTAGAGGTGCTAGCGGGGCCGACTACGAGCAGTACTTC. Amino acid sequence: CSARGASGADYEQYF.